One sample yielded the 32 T cell receptor beta chains listed below, sequenced in a study of blood T cell repertoires in COVID-19. Produced via immunoSEQ multiplex PCR; TCRdb's table is partial and in-frame only. The top ten hold approximately 1.5% of the sample, which has 350,000 to 450,000 clones, about 88% seen once. Sequenced: PBMCs or T cells enriched from blood (not recorded which). These receptors originate from a woman under 30 who had been exposed to COVID-19.

The chain carries TRBV10-3 and TRBJ1-5; no clear D gene. V lost 0 bases to trimming and J lost 6 bases, with 9 bases between them. The CDR3 sequence is 14 residues long. Germline V gene lookup returns CDR1 ENHRY and CDR2 SYGVKD. In DNA, the CDR3 is TGTGCCATCAGTGAGTCTGCGGGTGGTCAGCCCCAGCATTTT. Residues: CAISESAGGQPQHF.

This chain uses TRBV4-1 with TRBJ1-1; weak D call: TRBD1 (6 bases). V lost 4 bases to trimming and J lost 5 bases, with 11 bases between them. The length of the CDR3 is 13 residues. Germline values: CDR1 MGHRA, CDR2 YSYEKL. CDR3 in amino acids: CASSPRGYTEAFF. Written as DNA, the CDR3 is TGCGCCAGCAGCCCCAGGGGATATACTGAAGCTTTCTTT.

A few counts support this clone. The chain links TRBV10-2 to TRBJ1-2; TRBD1 matches 10 bases. CDR1 and CDR2 from the germline V gene are WSHSY and SAAADI. After removal of 6 bases from V and 5 bases from J, the junction contained 0 bases not matched to a gene. CDR3 length: 12 residues. CDR3 coding DNA: TGCGCCAGCAGGGGACAGGGGTATGGCTACACCTTC. It yields the protein CASRGQGYGYTF.

The chain combines TRBV6-5 with TRBJ2-7; 7 bases align to TRBD2. Germline assignment: CDR1 MNHEY and CDR2 SVGAGI. This CDR3 is built from 12 residues. Trimming took 4 bases from V and 3 from J; bases not matched to a gene: 0. This chain's CDR3 is CASSSGGYEQYF. CDR3 sequence (DNA): TGTGCCAGCAGTTCGGGGGGCTACGAGCAGTACTTC.

J is TRBJ1-2 and V is TRBV5-1, with D perhaps matching TRBD1 (6 bases). This CDR3 spans 14 amino acids. Germline V gives CDR1 SGHRS, CDR2 YFSETQ. Trimming took off 0 bases at V and 5 bases at J, with 11 bases between the two ends. This CDR3 reads CASSLVSGTYGYTF. The CDR3 DNA is TGCGCCAGCAGCTTGGTTAGCGGGACATATGGCTACACCTTC. Full variable domain (remainder filled in from reference TRBV5-1 and TRBJ1-2): KAGVTQTPRYLIKTRGQQVTLSCSPISGHRSVSWYQQTPGQGLQFLFEYFSETQRNKGNFPGRFSGRQFSNSRSEMNVSTLELGDSALYLCASSLVSGTYGYTFGSGTRLTVV.

The chain combines TRBV29-1 with TRBJ2-7, with a weak D call TRBD1 (6 bases). Trimming pared 6 bases from V and 5 bases from J, leaving 14 bases between. CDR1 is SQVTM and CDR2 is ANQGSEA in the germline V gene. This CDR3 spans 12 amino acids. As DNA, the CDR3 is TGCAGCGTATTCATACAGGGTGACGAGCAGTACTTC. This sequence encodes CSVFIQGDEQYF.

V and J are TRBV28 and TRBJ2-1; TRBD1 is a possible D gene (5 bases). CDR1 and CDR2 from the germline V gene are MDHEN and SYDVKM. V was pared by 7 bases and J by 4 bases, with 14 bases between. The CDR3 has 14 amino acids. The CDR3 DNA follows: TGTGCCAGCACCCAATCGACAGATTACAATGAGCAGTTCTTC. Protein sequence: CASTQSTDYNEQFF.

V is TRBV7-8 and J is TRBJ2-7, with 9 bases identical to TRBD1. V was pared by 4 bases and J by 7 bases, with 14 bases of the junction left unmatched. The CDR3 runs to 16 residues. The germline gives CDR1 SGHVS, CDR2 FQNEAQ. CDR3 bases: TGTGCCAGCAGCTGGAATAGGGGGACAGGGTCCGAAGAGCAGTACTTC. Translation: CASSWNRGTGSEEQYF.

The table lists this clone with a count of one. The chain links TRBV5-5 to TRBJ1-1; maybe TRBD1 (6 bases). Germline V gene lookup returns CDR1 SGHKS and CDR2 YYEKEE (reference sequence). Trimming stripped 2 bases from V and 1 base from J, with 9 bases between. This CDR3 has 14 amino acids. The CDR3 protein is CASSFRGENTEAFF. DNA for the CDR3: TGTGCCAGCAGCTTCAGGGGTGAGAACACTGAAGCTTTCTTT.

V and J are TRBV3-1 (or the pseudogene TRBV3-2) and TRBJ1-3; the D gene is possibly TRBD1 (6 bases). The ends were cut back, 4 bases at V and 0 bases at J, with 16 bases in the middle. Germline V lookup: CDR1 LGHDT, CDR2 YNNKEL (reference sequence). The CDR3 extends over 17 amino acids. CDR3 DNA: TGTGCCAGCAGCCTCGGACAGCCGGGTCCCTCTGGAAACACCATATATTTT. As protein: CASSLGQPGPSGNTIYF.

The rearrangement uses TRBV7-2 and TRBJ1-1; D is unresolved. The CDR3 is 11 amino acids. The germline V gene has CDR1 SGHTA and CDR2 FQGNSA. V was trimmed by 3 bases and J by 4 bases, leaving 3 bases between them. The CDR3 DNA follows: TGTGCCAGCAGCTTCGGCACTGAAGCTTTCTTT. Its protein is CASSFGTEAFF.

The chain couples TRBV7-2 to TRBJ1-5; 7 nucleotides match TRBD1. V shed 5 bases and J 7 bases; nucleotides not matched to a gene: 5. This CDR3 has 13 residues. Per germline, CDR1 SGHTA and CDR2 FQGNSA. The chain's CDR3 is CASSGDREQPQHF. CDR3 bases: TGTGCCAGCAGCGGAGACAGGGAACAGCCCCAGCATTTT.

The chain links TRBV10-3 to TRBJ1-4; D is possibly TRBD1 (5 bases). This CDR3 spans 14 amino acids. CDR1 is ENHRY, CDR2 SYGVKD, per germline. V lost 0 bases and J lost 6, with 8 bases in between. The CDR3 region has the DNA TGTGCCATCAGTGAGTCTGCCAGGGATGAAAAACTGTTTTTT. Residues: CAISESARDEKLFF.

The chain couples TRBV5-1 to TRBJ1-1; 9 bases match TRBD1. Losses at the gene ends were 2 bases for V and 5 bases for J; bases not matched to a gene: 7. Per the germline V gene, CDR1 is SGHRS and CDR2 is YFSETQ. This CDR3 is built from 15 residues. The CDR3 loop reads CASSLETGGFTEAFF. In nucleotides, the CDR3 is TGCGCCAGCAGCTTAGAGACAGGGGGTTTTACTGAAGCTTTCTTT.

J is TRBJ1-3 and V is TRBV27; no clear D. The germline gives CDR1 MNHEY, CDR2 SMNVEV (reference sequence). V was cut by 5 bases and J by 0 bases, with 14 bases left in between. This CDR3 is built from 16 residues. CDR3 in DNA: TGTGCCAGCAGTCAAAACTCGGCGGGCTCTGGAAACACCATATATTTT. As protein: CASSQNSAGSGNTIYF.

This chain links TRBV7-3 with TRBJ2-2; 8 bases map to TRBD2. The V gene end was trimmed by 3 bases and the J gene end by 0 bases; junction bases not matched to a gene: 3. The CDR3 length is 16 residues. Germline assignment: CDR1 SGHTA and CDR2 FQGTGA. DNA for the CDR3: TGTGCCAGCAGCTTTCTCGGGGGGGCGAACACCGGGGAGCTGTTTTTT. Amino acid sequence: CASSFLGGANTGELFF.

The rearrangement joins TRBV11-2 to TRBJ1-3, with no clear D. Trimming took 5 bases from V and 2 from J, leaving 16 bases between them. There are 16 residues in the CDR3. Germline V lookup: CDR1 SGHAT, CDR2 FQNNGV. The CDR3 here is CASSPTTFSAGNTIYF. CDR3 DNA sequence: TGTGCCAGCAGCCCTACGACATTCTCCGCTGGAAACACCATATATTTT.

V is TRBV19 and J is TRBJ2-5, with D tentatively TRBD1 (7 bases). The V gene's germline CDR1 is LNHDA and CDR2 SQIVND (reference sequence). The CDR3 has 17 amino acids. V was shortened by 3 bases and J by 2 bases, with 19 bases between the two germline ends. The CDR3 region is CASSMTYPGGTQETQYF. The CDR3 bases are TGTGCCAGTAGTATGACTTATCCAGGGGGGACGCAAGAGACCCAGTACTTC.

The chain is built from TRBV29-1 and TRBJ2-7, with 9 positions matching TRBD2. The germline CDR1 and CDR2 sequences are SQVTM and ANQGSEA. The J segment lost 3 bases and the V segment lost 1 base, leaving 10 bases of the junction unmatched. This CDR3 spans 16 amino acids. CDR3 amino acids: CSVEVTSGRTVYEQYF. In nucleotides, the CDR3 is TGCAGCGTTGAAGTGACTAGCGGCAGAACCGTCTACGAGCAGTACTTC.

This clone appeared once. The rearrangement links TRBV28 to TRBJ1-5; D call uncertain. Germline CDR1 reads MDHEN; CDR2 reads SYDVKM. This CDR3 is built from 12 residues. V was trimmed by 8 bases and J by 6 bases, leaving 11 bases between them. The CDR3 DNA reads TGTGCCAGCGGGTCCGGGAGTCAGCCCCAGCATTTT. Translated, it gives CASGSGSQPQHF.

Comment on this clone: One junction end disagrees with the germline gene, perhaps due to a read error. The V and J genes are TRBV6-5 and TRBJ1-4; D gene uncertain. The CDR3 contains 12 residues. Per germline, CDR1 MNHEY and CDR2 SVGAGI. The CDR3 DNA sequence: TGTGCCAGCAGTTACTCGAGAACCTTCGCTGATTTT. Encoded protein: CASSYSRTFADF.

The rearrangement joins TRBV2 to TRBJ1-2; the D is unclear. V was clipped by 3 bases and J by 3 bases, with 11 bases between them. The germline CDR1 and CDR2 sequences are SNHLY and FYNNEI. The length of the CDR3 is 14 residues. In DNA, the CDR3 is TGTGCCAGCAGTGACCCACAGACATACTATGGCTACACCTTC. Protein product: CASSDPQTYYGYTF.

V is TRBV5-1 and J is TRBJ2-5; D remains unclear. Germline V gene data show CDR1 as SGHRS and CDR2 as YFSETQ. The ends were cut back, 0 bases at V and 5 bases at J, with 11 bases in the middle. This CDR3 contains 14 residues. In nucleotides, the CDR3 is TGCGCCAGCAGCTTGGGCAACCTCGCGGAGACCCAGTACTTC. It yields the protein CASSLGNLAETQYF.

This sequence joins TRBV7-2 and TRBJ2-7; perhaps TRBD2 as D (5 bases). This CDR3 has 14 residues. Germline CDR1 and CDR2: SGHTA and FQGNSA. Trimming removed 5 bases at V and 6 bases at J, with 17 bases between. The CDR3 region is CASSPLTTPGEQYF. The CDR3 DNA reads as TGTGCCAGCAGCCCCCTGACTACTCCGGGCGAGCAGTACTTC.

V and J are TRBV2 and TRBJ2-6; D unresolved. CDR1 and CDR2 from the germline V gene are SNHLY and FYNNEI. CDR3 length: 13 residues. Trimming took 7 bases from V and 4 from J, leaving 8 bases between them. The CDR3 protein is CASIQSGANVLTF. CDR3 DNA: TGTGCCAGCATTCAGTCCGGGGCCAACGTCCTGACTTTC. The variable domain in full, completed from reference TRBV2 and TRBJ2-6, reads EPEVTQTPSHQVTQMGQEVILRCVPISNHLYFYWYRQILGQKVEFLVSFYNNEISEKSEIFDDQFSVERPDGSNFTLKIRSTKLEDSAMYFCASIQSGANVLTFGAGSRLTVL.

The chain has TRBV5-7 and TRBJ2-7; 10 nucleotides line up with TRBD2. TRBV5-7 qualifies as an ORF whose function is uncertain. V gave up 2 bases and J gave up 4 bases; unmatched junction bases: 15. The CDR3 covers 18 residues. In DNA form, the CDR3 reads TGTGCCAGCAGCTTAAAGAGTCGGCTAGCGGGAGAAGGGTACGAGCAGTACTTC. Amino acid sequence: CASSLKSRLAGEGYEQYF.

V is TRBV3-1 (or the pseudogene TRBV3-2) and J is TRBJ1-1; D is undetermined. Trimming shortened V by 4 bases and J by 8 bases, and 14 bases separated the two germline ends. This CDR3 is 13 amino acids long. Germline CDR1 is LGHDT and CDR2 is YNNKEL (reference sequence). CDR3 protein: CASSPPHSGEAFF. CDR3 coding DNA: TGTGCCAGCAGCCCACCCCACAGTGGGGAAGCTTTCTTT.

CDR3: CASSYPGTGDNEQFF. In DNA form, the CDR3 reads TGTGCCAGCAGTTACCCCGGGACAGGGGACAATGAGCAGTTCTTC. The chain couples TRBV28 to TRBJ2-1; 10 bases line up with TRBD1. Losses at the gene ends were 4 bases for V and 5 bases for J; bases not matched to a gene: 5. Germline CDR1 reads MDHEN; CDR2 reads SYDVKM. This CDR3 comprises 15 residues.

This chain uses TRBV19 with TRBJ2-5; 9 bases fit TRBD1. V was pared by 4 bases and J by 5 bases, with 5 bases of the junction left unmatched. The germline V gene encodes CDR1 LNHDA and CDR2 SQIVND (reference sequence). This CDR3 comprises 14 residues. Here the CDR3 DNA reads TGTGCCAGTAGTAACACAGGGGGCGCGGAGACCCAGTACTTC. It encodes CASSNTGGAETQYF.

V usage is TRBV27 and J usage is TRBJ1-4; D gene uncertain. Trimming cost V 0 bases and J 0 bases, with 14 bases left between them. Germline lookup yields CDR1 MNHEY and CDR2 SMNVEV (reference sequence). The length of the CDR3 is 18 residues. CDR3 residues: CASSLSISGSSTNEKLFF. The DNA for the CDR3 is TGTGCCAGCAGTTTATCGATAAGCGGAAGCTCAACTAATGAAAAACTGTTTTTT.

This sequence joins TRBV4-2 and TRBJ2-7, with 7 bases identical to TRBD1. V was clipped by 0 bases and J by 2 bases; unmatched bases: 4. From germline, CDR1 is LGHNA and CDR2 YNFKEQ. The CDR3 spans 15 residues. For the CDR3, the DNA is TGTGCCAGCAGCCAAGAGGACAGGCCTCCCTACGAGCAGTACTTC. It encodes CASSQEDRPPYEQYF.

A remark on this clone: The junction departs from germline at one end; a sequencing error may be responsible. The chain uses TRBV5-1 and TRBJ1-4; a possible D gene is TRBD1 (5 bases). CDR3 size: 13 residues. The germline CDR1 and CDR2 sequences are SGHRS and YFSETQ. The CDR3 protein is CASNLGGEEKLFF. As DNA, the CDR3 is TGCGCCAGCAACTTGGGGGGAGAGGAAAAACTGTTTTTT.